A selection of T cell receptor beta chains follows, all from one sample in a study of STAT3 mutations in large granular lymphocyte leukemia. The protocol was immunoSEQ multiplex PCR, while the TCRdb copy is restricted to in-frame clones and leaves out a portion. The sample lists some 6,000 clones, 60% to 80% occurring once. Sequenced sample: peripheral blood mononuclear cells. All receptors derive from a middle-aged man with T-cell large granular lymphocyte leukemia. Some clones in this sample may be carry-over from other donors' samples. Both conserved end residues are part of each CDR3. A D gene is named only where the DNA matches it firmly. The size entry is marked missing in some rows and otherwise reads once, few, many or a size class.

J | size | D | V | DNA | CDR3
TRBJ2-2 | NA | NA | TRBV9 | TGTGCCAGCAGCGTATTCGGGAACACCGGGGAGCTGTTTTTT | CASSVFGNTGELFF
TRBJ2-3 | NA | TRBD2 | TRBV7-2 | TGTGCCAGCAGCTTACGGCGCGGGGGGCCCTCTCTGGATACGCAGTATTTT | CASSLRRGGPSLDTQYF
TRBJ1-2 | NA | NA | TRBV28 | TGTGCCAGCAGTTTCCAGGGCTCTGGGGGCTACACCTTC | CASSFQGSGGYTF
TRBJ2-2 | NA | NA | TRBV10-3 | TGTGCCATCAGTGAGTCTTACGGGACGGACACCGGGGAGCTGTTTTTT | CAISESYGTDTGELFF
TRBJ1-5 | NA | NA | TRBV6-1 | TGTGCCAGCAGTTCCTATAGCAATCAGCCCCAGCATTTT | CASSSYSNQPQHF
TRBJ2-5 | NA | TRBD2 | TRBV5-1 | TGCGCCAGCAGCTTGGTTGTTAGCGGGAGGGCGGAGACCCAGTACTTC | CASSLVVSGRAETQYF
TRBJ2-2 | NA | NA | TRBV7-9 | TGTGCCAGCACCCTAGAAGGGTCGAACACCGGGGAGCTGTTTTTT | CASTLEGSNTGELFF
TRBJ1-2 | NA | NA | TRBV7-2 | TGTGCCAGCAGCTTAGTAATCAGCAGGGCAGATGGCTACACCTTC | CASSLVISRADGYTF
TRBJ1-2 | NA | NA | TRBV2 | TGTGCCAGCAGTGAATTCCGGGATGGCTACACCTTC | CASSEFRDGYTF
TRBJ2-2 | few | NA | TRBV15 | TGTGCCACCAGCAGCCGGGACACCGGGGAGCTGTTTTTT | CATSSRDTGELFF
TRBJ1-4 | NA | NA | TRBV30 | TGTGCCTGGAGTGCGAACAGGGAGGAAAAACTGTTTTTT | CAWSANREEKLFF
TRBJ2-1 | NA | TRBD2 | TRBV27 | TGTGCCAGCAGTTTCTCCCCCTGGCGGGAGAGCTACAATGAGCAGTTCTTC | CASSFSPWRESYNEQFF
TRBJ1-1 | NA | TRBD1 | TRBV6-6 | TGTGCCAGCAGTCGACAGGCAGGGGGCTTCACTGAAGCTTTCTTT | CASSRQAGGFTEAFF
TRBJ2-7 | NA | NA | TRBV5-6 | TGTGCCAGCAGCTCCGGACGATCGGACGAGCAGTACTTC | CASSSGRSDEQYF
TRBJ2-7 | once | NA | TRBV28 | TGTGCCAGCAGTCTACTCCAAGGGTACGAGCAGTACTTC | CASSLLQGYEQYF
TRBJ2-1 | NA | TRBD2 | TRBV30 | TGTGCCTGGAGTGTACTGGCCAGCGGGGAGTACAATGAGCAGTTCTTC | CAWSVLASGEYNEQFF
TRBJ2-5 | NA | NA | TRBV28 | TGTGCCAGCAGTTGGAGTTTGGGACTCCAAGAGACCCAGTACTTC | CASSWSLGLQETQYF
TRBJ2-7 | NA | NA | TRBV14 | TGTGCCAGCAGCCAAGGAAGACAGCTCTACGAGCAGTACTTC | CASSQGRQLYEQYF
TRBJ2-5 | NA | NA | TRBV6-6 | TGTGCCAGCAGGGCCGGGACTCCCGGAGAGACCCAGTACTTC | CASRAGTPGETQYF
TRBJ2-7 | NA | NA | TRBV30 | TGTGCCTGGAGTACTACCTACGAGCAGTACTTC | CAWSTTYEQYF
TRBJ2-7 | NA | TRBD2 | TRBV6-5 | TGTGCCAGCAGATGGACTAGCGGGGGCTACGAGCAGTACTTC | CASRWTSGGYEQYF
TRBJ2-6 | NA | NA | TRBV28 | TGTGCCAGCAGTTTAGAAGCTGGGGCCAACGTCCTGACTTTC | CASSLEAGANVLTF
TRBJ2-5 | once | NA | TRBV7-9 | TGTGCCAGCAGCTTAGGACTAAACCAAGAGACCCAGTACTTC | CASSLGLNQETQYF
TRBJ1-5 | NA | NA | TRBV19 | TGTGCCAGTAGTATAGGGGCGTCCGCCAGAAATCAGCCCCAGCATTTT | CASSIGASARNQPQHF
TRBJ2-2 | once | TRBD1 | TRBV18 | TGTGCCAGCTCACCCGGGACAGAATTTGTTTCCGGGGAGCTGTTTTTT | CASSPGTEFVSGELFF
TRBJ1-2 | NA | NA | TRBV6-1 | TGTGCCAGCAGTGAACGAGGGGGGGGAGACCTTTTAGGCTATGGCTACACCTTC | CASSERGGGDLLGYGYTF
TRBJ2-7 | NA | NA | TRBV10-3 | TGTGCCGCCCGGGACGCCTACGAGCAGTACTTC | CAARDAYEQYF
TRBJ1-1 | NA | NA | TRBV5-6 | TGTGCCAGCAGGGAGGGACACCAGAACACTGAAGCTTTCTTT | CASREGHQNTEAFF
TRBJ1-2 | NA | TRBD1 | TRBV7-2 | TGTGCCAGCAGCGGACGGACAGGGGCTGGCTATGGCTACACCTTC | CASSGRTGAGYGYTF
TRBJ2-5 | few | TRBD2 | TRBV18 | TGTGCCAGCTCACCTCTAGCGGGAGGGCCGCGAGAGACCCAGTACTTC | CASSPLAGGPRETQYF
TRBJ1-1 | once | TRBD1 | TRBV19 | TGTGCCAGTAGTAGTACAGGGGGTCTGAACACTGAAGCTTTCTTT | CASSSTGGLNTEAFF
TRBJ1-1 | NA | NA | TRBV7-3 | TGTGCCAGCGGGCGGGACACCGACACTGAAGCTTTCTTT | CASGRDTDTEAFF
TRBJ2-3 | NA | NA | TRBV2 | TGTGCCAGCAGTAGAGCGGATACGCAGTATTTT | CASSRADTQYF
TRBJ2-7 | NA | NA | TRBV30 | TGTGCCTGGAGTAATGGGGGAGCGGGTGACGAGCAGTACTTC | CAWSNGGAGDEQYF
TRBJ2-2 | NA | TRBD2 | TRBV2 | TGTGCCAGCCACGCTCTAGCGGCGAACACCGGGGAGCTGTTTTTT | CASHALAANTGELFF
TRBJ1-1 | NA | NA | TRBV27 | TGTGCCAGCAGTTTTTCAGGGTCCACTGAAGCTTTCTTT | CASSFSGSTEAFF
TRBJ2-6 | NA | TRBD1 | TRBV5-5 | TGTGCCAGCAGACTTGGACAGGACGGTTTAGGAGGGGCCAACGTCCTGACTTTC | CASRLGQDGLGGANVLTF
TRBJ1-5 | NA | TRBD1 | TRBV7-2 | TGTGCCAGCAGTCAGGACAGGGGGTCTCAGCCCCAGCATTTT | CASSQDRGSQPQHF
TRBJ1-1 | NA | NA | TRBV6-1 | TGTGCCAGCAGTGCAGGGTGGACTGAAGCTTTCTTT | CASSAGWTEAFF
TRBJ2-5 | NA | NA | TRBV9 | TGTGCCAGCAGCGTAGAGGGCGGGGCCAGGACCCAGTACTTC | CASSVEGGARTQYF
TRBJ2-1 | once | TRBD2 | TRBV10-3 | TGTGCCATCAGTGAACCTAGCGGGAGTCGTAATGAGCAGTTCTTC | CAISEPSGSRNEQFF
TRBJ2-2 | NA | NA | TRBV11-2 | TGTGCCAGCGGTGCTTTATTCAACACCGGGGAGCTGTTTTTT | CASGALFNTGELFF
TRBJ2-3 | NA | TRBD1 | TRBV9 | TGTGCCAGCAGCGTAGGGACAGGGTGGACAGATACGCAGTATTTT | CASSVGTGWTDTQYF